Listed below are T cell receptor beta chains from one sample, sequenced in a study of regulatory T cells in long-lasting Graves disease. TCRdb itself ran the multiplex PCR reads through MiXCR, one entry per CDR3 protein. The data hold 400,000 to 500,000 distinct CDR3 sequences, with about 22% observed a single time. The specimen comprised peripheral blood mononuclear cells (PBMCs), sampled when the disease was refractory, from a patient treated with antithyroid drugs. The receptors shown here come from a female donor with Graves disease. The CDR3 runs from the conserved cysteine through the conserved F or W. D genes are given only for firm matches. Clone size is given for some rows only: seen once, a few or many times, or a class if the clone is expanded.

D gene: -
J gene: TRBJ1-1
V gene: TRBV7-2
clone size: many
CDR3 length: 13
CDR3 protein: CASSQTTPTEAFF
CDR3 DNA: TGTGCCAGCAGCCAGACGACACCGACTGAAGCTTTCTTT

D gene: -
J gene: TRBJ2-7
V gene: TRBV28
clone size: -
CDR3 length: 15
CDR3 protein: CASSPPGSFSYEQYF
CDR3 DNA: TGTGCCAGCAGCCCGCCCGGGTCTTTTTCCTACGAGCAGTACTTC

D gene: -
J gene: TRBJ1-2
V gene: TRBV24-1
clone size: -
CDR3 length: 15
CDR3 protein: CVTSDRDFEPRGYTF
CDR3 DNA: TGTGTCACCAGTGACCGGGACTTCGAACCTAGAGGCTACACCTTC

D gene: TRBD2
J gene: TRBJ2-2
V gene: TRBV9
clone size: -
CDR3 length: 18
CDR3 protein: CASSVGIPGLAGAGELFF
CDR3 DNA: TGTGCCAGCAGCGTAGGAATTCCGGGACTAGCGGGAGCCGGGGAGCTGTTTTTT

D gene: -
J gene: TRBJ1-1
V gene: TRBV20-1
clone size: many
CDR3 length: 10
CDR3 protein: CSAQTRWAFF
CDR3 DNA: TGCAGTGCCCAGACAAGGTGGGCTTTCTTT

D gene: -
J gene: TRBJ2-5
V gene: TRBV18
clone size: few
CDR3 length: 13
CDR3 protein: CASSLMGGETQYF
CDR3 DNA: TGTGCCAGCTCCCTCATGGGAGGAGAGACCCAGTACTTC

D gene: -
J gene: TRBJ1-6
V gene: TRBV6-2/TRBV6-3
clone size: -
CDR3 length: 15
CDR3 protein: CASSYTSSYNSPLHF
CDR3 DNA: TGTGCCAGCAGTTACACGAGCTCCTATAATTCACCCCTCCACTTT

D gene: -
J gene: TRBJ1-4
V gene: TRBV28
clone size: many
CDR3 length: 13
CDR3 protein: CASRGTPNEKLFF
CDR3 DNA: TGTGCCAGCAGGGGAACCCCTAATGAAAAACTGTTTTTT

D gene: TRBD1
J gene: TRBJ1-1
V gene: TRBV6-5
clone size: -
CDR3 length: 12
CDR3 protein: CASSSTGGVAFF
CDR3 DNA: TGTGCCAGCAGTTCGACAGGGGGCGTAGCTTTCTTT

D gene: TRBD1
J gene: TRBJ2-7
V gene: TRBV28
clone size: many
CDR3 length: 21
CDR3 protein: CASSSLARTGGFKSLLYEQYF
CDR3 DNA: TGTGCCAGCAGCTCCTTAGCCCGGACAGGGGGTTTTAAGAGTTTATTGTACGAGCAGTACTTC

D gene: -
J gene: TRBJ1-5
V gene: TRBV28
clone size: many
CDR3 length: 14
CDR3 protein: CASSLASALKPQHF
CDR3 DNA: TGTGCCAGCAGTTTAGCCTCTGCCCTGAAGCCCCAGCATTTT

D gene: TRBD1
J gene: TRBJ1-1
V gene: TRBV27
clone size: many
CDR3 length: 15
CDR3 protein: CASGPGQGTNTEAFF
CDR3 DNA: TGTGCGTCAGGCCCGGGACAGGGGACGAACACTGAAGCTTTCTTT

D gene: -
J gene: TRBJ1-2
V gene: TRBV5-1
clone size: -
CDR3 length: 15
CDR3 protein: CASSLDGGSDYGYTF
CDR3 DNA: TGCGCCAGCAGCTTGGACGGGGGCAGCGACTATGGCTACACCTTC

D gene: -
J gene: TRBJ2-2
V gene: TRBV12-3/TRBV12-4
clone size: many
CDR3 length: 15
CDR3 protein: CASSSQGGITGELFF
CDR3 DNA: TGTGCCAGCAGCTCGCAGGGGGGTATCACCGGGGAGCTGTTTTTT

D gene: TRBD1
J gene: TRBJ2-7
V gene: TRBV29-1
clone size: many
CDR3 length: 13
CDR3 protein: CSVPGTGGYEQYF
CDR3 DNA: TGCAGCGTCCCCGGGACAGGAGGATACGAGCAGTACTTC

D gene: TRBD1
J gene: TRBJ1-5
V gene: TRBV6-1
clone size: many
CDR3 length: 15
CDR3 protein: CASTEGQGTYQPQHF
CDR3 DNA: TGTGCCAGCACCGAAGGACAGGGGACGTATCAGCCCCAGCATTTT

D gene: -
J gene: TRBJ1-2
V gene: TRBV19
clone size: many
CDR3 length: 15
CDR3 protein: CASSIPGQPRYGYTF
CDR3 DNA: TGTGCCAGTAGTATACCCGGACAGCCACGTTATGGCTACACCTTC

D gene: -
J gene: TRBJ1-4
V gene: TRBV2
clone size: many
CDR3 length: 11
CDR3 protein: CASRERTGINF
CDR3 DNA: TGTGCCAGCAGAGAAAGAACAGGGATCAATTTT

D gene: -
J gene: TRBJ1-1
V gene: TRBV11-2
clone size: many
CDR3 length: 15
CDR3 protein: CASSIGKQGNTEAFF
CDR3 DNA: TGTGCCAGCAGCATCGGAAAACAGGGGAACACTGAAGCTTTCTTT

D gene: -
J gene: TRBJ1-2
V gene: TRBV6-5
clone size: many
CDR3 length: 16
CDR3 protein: CASSYSGYYGGYGYTF
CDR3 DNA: TGTGCCAGCAGTTACTCGGGATATTATGGGGGCTATGGCTACACCTTC

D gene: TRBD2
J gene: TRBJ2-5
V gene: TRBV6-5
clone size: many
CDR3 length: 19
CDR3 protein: CASSYASGTSGGHQETQYF
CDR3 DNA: TGTGCCAGCAGTTACGCGTCCGGGACTAGCGGGGGACACCAAGAGACCCAGTACTTC

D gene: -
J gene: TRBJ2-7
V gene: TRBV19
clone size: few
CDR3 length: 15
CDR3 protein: CASSAEEGPTYEQYF
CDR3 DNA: TGTGCCAGTAGTGCTGAGGAGGGGCCCACCTACGAGCAGTACTTC

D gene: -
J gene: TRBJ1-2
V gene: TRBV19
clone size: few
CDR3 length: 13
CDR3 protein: CASKGGSGYGYTF
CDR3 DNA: TGTGCCAGTAAGGGGGGCTCCGGCTATGGCTACACCTTC

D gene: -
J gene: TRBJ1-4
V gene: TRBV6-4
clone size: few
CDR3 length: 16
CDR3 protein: CASSDFRDCTNEKLFF
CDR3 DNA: TGTGCCAGCAGTGACTTTCGGGATTGTACTAATGAAAAACTGTTTTTT

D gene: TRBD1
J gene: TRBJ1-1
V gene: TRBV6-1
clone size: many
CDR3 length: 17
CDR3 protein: CASSPDRGPFMNTEAFF
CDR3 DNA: TGTGCCAGCAGTCCCGACAGGGGCCCCTTCATGAACACTGAAGCTTTCTTT

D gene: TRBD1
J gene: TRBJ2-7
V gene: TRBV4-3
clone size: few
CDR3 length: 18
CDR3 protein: CASSQITGTGTSSYEQYF
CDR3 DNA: TGCGCCAGCAGCCAGATAACTGGGACAGGGACGTCCTCCTACGAGCAGTACTTC

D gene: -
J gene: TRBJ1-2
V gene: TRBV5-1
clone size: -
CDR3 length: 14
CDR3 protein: CASSFSTPGDRYTF
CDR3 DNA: TGCGCCAGCAGCTTCTCCACCCCAGGGGACCGCTACACCTTC

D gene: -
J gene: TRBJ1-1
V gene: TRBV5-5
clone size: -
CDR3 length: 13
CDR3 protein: CASSFLTDTEAFF
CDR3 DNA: TGTGCCAGCAGCTTTTTGACAGACACTGAAGCTTTCTTT

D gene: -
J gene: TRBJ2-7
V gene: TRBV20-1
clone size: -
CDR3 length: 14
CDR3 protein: CSATQGLRFYEQYF
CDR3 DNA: TGCAGTGCTACCCAGGGTCTTCGCTTCTACGAGCAGTACTTC

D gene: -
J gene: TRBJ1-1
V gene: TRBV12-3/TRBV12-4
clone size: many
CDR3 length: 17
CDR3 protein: CASVSPWGQFSNTEAFF
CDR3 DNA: TGTGCCAGCGTTAGTCCTTGGGGGCAATTCTCCAACACTGAAGCTTTCTTT

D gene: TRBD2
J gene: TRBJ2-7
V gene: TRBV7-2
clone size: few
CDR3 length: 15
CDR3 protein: CASSLPGLAAYEQYF
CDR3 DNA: TGTGCCAGCAGCTTACCGGGACTAGCGGCCTACGAGCAGTACTTC

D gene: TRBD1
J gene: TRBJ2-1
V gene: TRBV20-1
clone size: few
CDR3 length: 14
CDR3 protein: CSARAGTVYNEQFF
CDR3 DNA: TGCAGTGCTAGAGCCGGGACAGTATACAATGAGCAGTTCTTC

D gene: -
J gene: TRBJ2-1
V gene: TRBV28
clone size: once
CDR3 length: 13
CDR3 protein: CASRHRGNNEQFF
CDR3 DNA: TGTGCCAGCAGACATAGGGGGAACAATGAGCAGTTCTTC

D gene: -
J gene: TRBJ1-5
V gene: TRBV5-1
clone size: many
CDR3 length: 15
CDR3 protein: CASKSGEGSNQPQHF
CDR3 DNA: TGCGCCAGCAAATCAGGGGAGGGAAGCAATCAGCCCCAGCATTTT

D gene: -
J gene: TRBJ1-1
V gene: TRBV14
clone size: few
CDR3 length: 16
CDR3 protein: CASSQEVGFMNTEAFF
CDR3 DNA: TGTGCCAGCAGCCAAGAAGTCGGCTTCATGAACACTGAAGCTTTCTTT

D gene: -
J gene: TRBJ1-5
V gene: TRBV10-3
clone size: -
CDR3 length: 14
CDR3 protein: CAISESNWDQPQHF
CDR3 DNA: TGTGCCATCAGTGAGTCGAACTGGGATCAGCCCCAGCATTTT

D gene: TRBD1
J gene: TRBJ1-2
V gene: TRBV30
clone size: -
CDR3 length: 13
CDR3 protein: CAWTTGDNYGYTF
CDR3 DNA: TGTGCCTGGACAACAGGGGATAACTATGGCTACACCTTC

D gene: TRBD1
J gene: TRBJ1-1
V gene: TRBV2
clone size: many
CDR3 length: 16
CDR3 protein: CASSRAGGLSYTEAFF
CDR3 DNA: TGTGCCAGCAGTCGGGCAGGGGGTCTTTCATACACTGAAGCTTTCTTT

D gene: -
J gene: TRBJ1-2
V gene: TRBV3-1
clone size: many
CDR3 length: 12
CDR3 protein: CASSQEDRGYTF
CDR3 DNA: TGTGCCAGCAGCCAAGAGGACCGTGGCTACACCTTC

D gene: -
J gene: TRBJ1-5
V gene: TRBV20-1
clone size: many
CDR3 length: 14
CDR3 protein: CSASTDYSNQPQHF
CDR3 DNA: TGCAGTGCGTCGACGGATTATAGCAATCAGCCCCAGCATTTT

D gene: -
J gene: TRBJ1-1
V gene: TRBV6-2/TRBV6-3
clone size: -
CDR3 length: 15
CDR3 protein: CASIYGDAGNTEAFF
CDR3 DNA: TGTGCCAGCATTTATGGGGATGCGGGGAACACTGAAGCTTTCTTT

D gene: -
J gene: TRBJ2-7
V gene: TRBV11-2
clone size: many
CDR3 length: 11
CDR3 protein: CASSSIWEQYF
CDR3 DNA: TGTGCCAGCAGCTCCATTTGGGAGCAGTACTTC

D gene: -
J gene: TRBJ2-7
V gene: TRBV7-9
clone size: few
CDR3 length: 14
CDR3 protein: CASSLRGDSYEQYF
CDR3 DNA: TGTGCCAGCAGCTTACGTGGGGACTCCTACGAGCAGTACTTC

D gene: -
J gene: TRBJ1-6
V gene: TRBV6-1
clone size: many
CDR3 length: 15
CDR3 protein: CASSPTREYSSPLHF
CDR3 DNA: TGTGCCAGCAGTCCAACCCGGGAGTACAGTTCACCCCTCCACTTT

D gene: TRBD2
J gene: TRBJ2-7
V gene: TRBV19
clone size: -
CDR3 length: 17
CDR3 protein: CASSLERGPSGTDEQYF
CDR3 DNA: TGTGCCAGTAGTCTCGAAAGAGGGCCTAGCGGCACGGACGAGCAGTACTTC

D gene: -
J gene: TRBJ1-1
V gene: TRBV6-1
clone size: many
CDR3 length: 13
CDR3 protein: CASSQTGTPEAFF
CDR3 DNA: TGTGCCAGCAGCCAAACAGGGACCCCTGAAGCTTTCTTT

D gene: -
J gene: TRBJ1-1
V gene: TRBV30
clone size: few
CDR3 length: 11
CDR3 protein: CAWGINPEAFF
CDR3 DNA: TGTGCCTGGGGGATAAATCCAGAAGCTTTCTTT

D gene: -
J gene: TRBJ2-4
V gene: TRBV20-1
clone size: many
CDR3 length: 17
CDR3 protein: CSARGGTGTTAKNIQYF
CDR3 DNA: TGCAGTGCTAGAGGGGGAACAGGAACAACGGCCAAAAACATTCAGTACTTC

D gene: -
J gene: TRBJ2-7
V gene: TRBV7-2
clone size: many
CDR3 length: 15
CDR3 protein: CASSLAGGQTYEQYF
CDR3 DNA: TGTGCCAGCAGCTTAGCGGGGGGACAGACCTACGAGCAGTACTTC

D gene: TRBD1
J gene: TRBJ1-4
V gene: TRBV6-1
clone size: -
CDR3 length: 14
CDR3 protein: CASSPGQATEKLFF
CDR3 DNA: TGTGCCAGCAGTCCCGGACAGGCGACTGAAAAACTGTTTTTT

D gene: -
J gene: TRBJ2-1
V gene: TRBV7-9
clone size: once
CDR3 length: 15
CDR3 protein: CASSFLGLGYNEQFF
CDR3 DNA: TGTGCCAGCAGCTTTTTAGGGTTAGGCTACAATGAGCAGTTCTTC

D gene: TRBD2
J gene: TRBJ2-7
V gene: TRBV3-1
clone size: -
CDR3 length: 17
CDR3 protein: CASSQDSGGGGSYEQYF
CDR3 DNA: TGTGCCAGCAGCCAAGATTCGGGCGGGGGAGGTTCCTACGAGCAGTACTTC

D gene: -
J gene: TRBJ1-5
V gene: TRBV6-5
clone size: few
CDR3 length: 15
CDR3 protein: CASSYSNRPNQPQHF
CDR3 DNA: TGTGCCAGCAGTTACTCGAACAGACCCAATCAGCCCCAGCATTTT

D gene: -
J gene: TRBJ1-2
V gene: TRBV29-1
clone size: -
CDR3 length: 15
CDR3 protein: CSVELTDLPSYGYTF
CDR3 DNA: TGCAGCGTTGAATTGACAGACCTTCCCAGCTATGGCTACACCTTC

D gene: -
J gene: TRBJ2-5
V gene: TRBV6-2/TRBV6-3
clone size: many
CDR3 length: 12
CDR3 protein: CASSYWGETQYF
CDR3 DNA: TGTGCCAGCAGCTACTGGGGAGAGACCCAGTACTTC